These 2 T cell receptor beta chains were sequenced from one sample in a study of read filtering for tumor transcriptome and immune sequencing. The library was built from around 400 ng RNA with molecular barcoded adaptors for alpha/delta and beta/gamma chains. Each CDR3 protein is one row after TCRdb ran MiXCR on the reads. The data contain around 31,000 distinct CDR3 sequences, around a sixth of them singletons. The sample taken for sequencing was a population of CD138-negative cells sorted from bone marrow. The receptors come from a donor over 35 with multiple myeloma.

Concerning this clonotype itself: At one end, the junction sequence differs from germline, possibly due to a read error. The gene calls are TRBV10-3 and TRBJ2-5, with a possible D match to TRBD1 (5 bases). CDR3 size: 15 residues. Germline V gene sequence: CDR1 ENHRY, CDR2 SYGVKD. The CDR3, as DNA: TGTGCCATCTCCAGTGGGCAAACCAGGGAAGAGACACAGTACTTC. It specifies CAISSGQTREETQYF.

This clonotype was found many times. The rearrangement joins TRBV20-1 to TRBJ2-1; TRBD2 matches 11 bases. The CDR3 loop spans 17 amino acids. Germline CDR1 DFQATT, CDR2 SNEGSKA (reference sequence). The V gene end was trimmed by 1 base and the J gene end by 0 bases; junction bases not matched to a gene: 5. DNA of the CDR3: TGCAGTGCTAGAGGCGCTAGCGGGGGGAGCTCCTACAATGAGCAGTTCTTC. Translation gives CSARGASGGSSYNEQFF.